This T cell receptor (beta chain) derives from a study of shared clonotypes between healthy human individuals. Worth noting for this clone: One end of the junction does not line up with germline, which may come from a read error.

Germline V gives CDR1 GTSNPN, CDR2 SVGIG (reference sequence). This CDR3 is built from 12 residues. Sequencing was performed with immunoSEQ multiplex PCR; in TCRdb, only in-frame clones are kept and a portion is missing. The table includes over a million clones, 75% to 85% detected once. The chain joins TRBV30 to TRBJ2-4; the match to TRBD1 covers 8 bases. Sequenced: memory CD4+ T cells from PBMCs. The subset denotes: CD45RA-negative fraction. This sequence originates from a man aged 18 to 30 in good health. Some clones in this sample may be carry-over from other donors' samples. DNA for the CDR3: TGTGCCGGGAGTGGACAGGGAGGCATTCAGTACTTC. This sequence encodes CAGSGQGGIQYF.